The present T cell receptor beta chain was sequenced within a study of blood T cell repertoires in COVID-19. Data came from immunoSEQ multiplex PCR; TCRdb stores just in-frame clones and leaves some out. The profile shows about 380,000 clones, over 65% of them singletons. Germline-derived CDR1 and CDR2 are SGHDT and YYEEEE. Trimming pared 0 bases from V and 0 bases from J, leaving 7 bases between. CDR3 length equals 15 residues. This chain joins TRBV5-6 and TRBJ1-3; D gene ambiguous. The specimen sequenced was peripheral blood. This sequence was found in a human donor with acute or convalescent COVID-19. The donor label of this sample is uncertain. As DNA, the CDR3 is TGTGCCAGCAGCTTGGGGTGGAGCTCTGGAAACACCATATATTTT. Translated, it gives CASSLGWSSGNTIYF.